These T cell receptor beta chains were read from a single sample in a study of cytomegalovirus exposure and HLA in healthy donors. Produced via immunoSEQ multiplex PCR; TCRdb's table is partial and in-frame only. Here the sample spans about 36,000 clones, 55% to 75% being singletons. Sequencing was performed on PBMCs. The receptors originated from a man in his thirties or forties in good health and CMV-seronegative. CDR3s include the opening cysteine and the closing phenylalanine or tryptophan. D genes are given only for firm matches. Clone size is not always given. Where it is, it says once, few, many or a class for expanded clones.

J,size,V,D,DNA,CDR3
TRBJ2-3,-,TRBV11-1,-,TGTGCCAGCAGTTCAACGAGCCCGTACACAGATACGCAGTATTTT,CASSSTSPYTDTQYF
TRBJ2-7,-,TRBV13,TRBD2,TGTGCCAGCAGCTTGACTAGCGGGGGGGCCGTATACGAGCAGTACTTC,CASSLTSGGAVYEQYF
TRBJ2-3,-,TRBV2,TRBD1,TGTGCCAGCAGTGAATTCCGGACAGGGGCCGCAGATACGCAGTATTTT,CASSEFRTGAADTQYF
TRBJ2-1,-,TRBV11-1,TRBD2,TGTGCCAGCAGCTTAGAACTAGCGGGGGGCAATGAGCAGTTCTTC,CASSLELAGGNEQFF
TRBJ1-5,few,TRBV6-1,TRBD1,TGTGCCAGCAGTGAAAGATCTACAGGGGGTCAGCCCCAGCATTTT,CASSERSTGGQPQHF
TRBJ1-2,-,TRBV15,TRBD1,TGTGCCACCAGCCCCGGGAGGGGGCAGCGCTATGGCTACACCTTC,CATSPGRGQRYGYTF
TRBJ1-1,-,TRBV29-1,TRBD1,TGCAGCGTTGAAGGGACAGGGCCTACCCCGAACACTGAAGCTTTCTTT,CSVEGTGPTPNTEAFF
TRBJ1-5,-,TRBV14,TRBD1,TGTGCCAGCAGCCAATGGGACAGACTCTTCAATCAGCCCCAGCATTTT,CASSQWDRLFNQPQHF
TRBJ1-6,-,TRBV28,TRBD1,TGTGCCAGCAGTACGACTCGACAGGGCGCGGATTCACCCCTCCACTTT,CASSTTRQGADSPLHF
TRBJ1-1,-,TRBV18,TRBD1,TGTGCCAGCTCACCTAGGACAGGAGAGAACACTGAAGCTTTCTTT,CASSPRTGENTEAFF
TRBJ2-6,-,TRBV14,-,TGTGCCAGCAGCCAAGCCCCAGGGACTGGGGCCAACGTCCTGACTTTC,CASSQAPGTGANVLTF